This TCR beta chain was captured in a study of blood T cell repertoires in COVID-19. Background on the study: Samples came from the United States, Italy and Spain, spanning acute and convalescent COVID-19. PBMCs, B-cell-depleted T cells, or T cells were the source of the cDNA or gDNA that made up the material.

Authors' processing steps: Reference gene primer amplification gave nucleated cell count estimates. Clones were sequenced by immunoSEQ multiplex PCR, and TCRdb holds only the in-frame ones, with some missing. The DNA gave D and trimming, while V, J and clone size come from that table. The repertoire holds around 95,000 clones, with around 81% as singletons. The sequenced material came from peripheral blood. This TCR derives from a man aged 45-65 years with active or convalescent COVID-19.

The CDR3 DNA is TGTGCCAGCAGTTTATCCTCTACCTACGAGCAGTACTTC. Amino acids: CASSLSSTYEQYF. V is TRBV27 and J is TRBJ2-7; D remains ambiguous. Germline loops: CDR1 MNHEY, CDR2 SMNVEV (reference sequence). V lost 0 bases and J lost 2, with 5 bases in between. CDR3 size: 13 residues.